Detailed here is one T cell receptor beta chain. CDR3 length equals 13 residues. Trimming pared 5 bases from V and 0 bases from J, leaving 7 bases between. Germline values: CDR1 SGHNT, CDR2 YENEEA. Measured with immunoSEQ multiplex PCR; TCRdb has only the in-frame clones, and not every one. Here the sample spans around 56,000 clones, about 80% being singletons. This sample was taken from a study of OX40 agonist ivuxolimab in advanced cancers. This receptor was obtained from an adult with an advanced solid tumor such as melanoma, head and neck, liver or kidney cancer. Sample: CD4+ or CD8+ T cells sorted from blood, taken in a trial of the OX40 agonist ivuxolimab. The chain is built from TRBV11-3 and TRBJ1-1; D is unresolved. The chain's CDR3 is CASSIGMNTEAFF. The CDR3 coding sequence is TGTGCCAGCAGCATCGGGATGAACACTGAAGCTTTCTTT.